One sample yielded the 21 T cell receptor beta chains listed below, sequenced in a study of CD8+ T cells in alopecia areata. As the sequencing template, cDNA was produced by extracting RNA and reverse transcribing it. Clones were sequenced by immunoSEQ multiplex PCR, and TCRdb holds only the in-frame ones, with some missing. This repertoire shows some 20,000 clones, about 59% found once; its top ten account for roughly 6.4%. As part of sample collection, lesional scalp punch biopsies and peripheral blood were taken from alopecia areata patients. Sequences were derived from skin, sampled at week 0. These receptors were taken from a human donor with alopecia areata.

The rearrangement links TRBV11-3 to TRBJ2-3; the D gene is possibly TRBD2 (6 bases). The CDR3 has 14 residues. V lost 7 bases and J 6 bases, leaving 17 bases between the germline ends. The germline V gene encodes CDR1 SGHNT and CDR2 YENEEA. The CDR3 sequence is CASKERVLMDTQYF. CDR3 DNA sequence: TGTGCCAGCAAAGAGCGGGTCCTCATGGATACGCAGTATTTT.

The chain has TRBV2 and TRBJ1-2; no reliable D call. Trimming shortened V by 0 bases and J by 5 bases, and 7 bases separated the two germline ends. The CDR3 is 13 residues long. Germline CDR1 SNHLY, CDR2 FYNNEI. The CDR3 nucleotides are TGTGCCAGCAGTGAAGCCCCACCGTATGGCTACACCTTC. Residues: CASSEAPPYGYTF.

The genes are TRBV11-2 and TRBJ2-5; TRBD1 agrees at 8 bases. Trimming at V came to 5 bases and at J to 2 bases, leaving 7 bases not matched to a gene. The CDR3 loop spans 15 amino acids. Germline values: CDR1 SGHAT, CDR2 FQNNGV. The CDR3 DNA follows: TGTGCCAGCAGCCGTTTCGGACAGGGACAAGAGACCCAGTACTTC. Translated, it gives CASSRFGQGQETQYF.

This CDR3 is CASSIHRERADTQYF. The CDR3 nucleotides read TGTGCCAGCAGTATACACAGGGAGAGGGCAGATACGCAGTATTTT. The chain carries TRBV6-5 and TRBJ2-3, with D tentatively TRBD1 (6 bases). V was pared by 5 bases and J by 4 bases, with 16 bases between. CDR3 length: 15 residues. Germline CDR1 MNHEY, CDR2 SVGAGI.

The genes are TRBV18 and TRBJ2-1, with TRBD2 identical over 8 bases. The CDR3 runs to 15 residues. With 4 bases clipped from V and 6 bases from J, the junction kept 8 bases outside the gene matches. Germline assignment: CDR1 KGHSH and CDR2 LQKENI. CDR3 amino acids: CASSLFSTSGNEQFF. DNA of the CDR3: TGTGCCAGCTCACTTTTTAGCACTAGCGGCAATGAGCAGTTCTTC.

The CDR3 sequence is CASSYGHLNTEAFF. In nucleotides, the CDR3 is TGTGCCAGCAGTTACGGACACTTGAACACTGAAGCTTTCTTT. The V and J genes are TRBV6-5 and TRBJ1-1, with D possibly matching TRBD1 (5 bases). This CDR3 region has 14 residues. In germline, CDR1 is MNHEY, CDR2 SVGAGI. Trimming stripped 2 bases from V and 0 bases from J, with 7 bases between.

This clone has more than one count but fewer than ten. This sequence joins TRBV7-2 and TRBJ1-1, with D uncertain. CDR1 and CDR2 (germline): SGHTA, FQGNSA. The V and J ends lost 2 bases and 1 base respectively, with 11 bases between them. The CDR3 has 15 amino acids. CDR3 amino acids: CASSLRLATNTEAFF. CDR3 nucleotide sequence: TGTGCCAGCAGCTTAAGGCTTGCTACGAACACTGAAGCTTTCTTT.

Turning to this clone: Other DNA sequences of this sample code for an identical CDR3. The chain employs TRBV2 and TRBJ1-5, with D maybe TRBD1 (5 bases). The CDR3 totals 14 residues. Germline V gives CDR1 SNHLY, CDR2 FYNNEI. V was shortened by 6 bases and J by 7 bases, with 16 bases between the two germline ends. The CDR3 loop reads CASRFGRGGQPQHF. The CDR3 DNA reads TGTGCCAGCAGATTCGGTCGCGGGGGACAGCCCCAGCATTTT.

This chain links TRBV4-3 with TRBJ2-2; 7 nucleotides match TRBD2. Germline assignment: CDR1 LGHNA and CDR2 YSLEER. V was clipped by 0 bases and J by 8 bases; unmatched bases: 12. The length of the CDR3 is 17 residues. The CDR3 DNA reads as TGCGCCAGCAGCCAAGATCAGAGGGCTAGCGGAGGTGGGGAGCTGTTTTTT. It is translated as CASSQDQRASGGGELFF.

The rearrangement uses TRBV11-3 and TRBJ1-6; D may be TRBD1 (5 bases). The CDR3 is 16 amino acids. Germline V gene data show CDR1 as SGHNT and CDR2 as YENEEA. V shed 1 base and J shed 7 bases, with 14 bases lying between them. CDR3 sequence (DNA): TGTGCCAGCAGCTTAGTCTACCGGGGGTTCAATTCACCCCTCCACTTT. Its translation is CASSLVYRGFNSPLHF.

The V call is TRBV10-3, the J call TRBJ2-7, with D tentatively TRBD1 (5 bases). V was shortened by 6 bases and J by 2 bases, with 14 bases between the two germline ends. CDR3 length: 14 residues. The germline CDR1 and CDR2 sequences are ENHRY and SYGVKD. CDR3 loop: CAISPTETPYEQYF. The CDR3, as DNA: TGTGCCATCAGCCCGACAGAGACCCCCTACGAGCAGTACTTC.

J is TRBJ2-1 and V is TRBV11-3, with TRBD2 matching over 11 bases. The V and J ends lost 5 bases and 4 bases, in that order; junction bases with no gene match: 4. This CDR3 spans 15 amino acids. Germline lookup yields CDR1 SGHNT and CDR2 YENEEA. CDR3 region: CASSLAGGGYNEQFF. The CDR3 DNA reads as TGTGCCAGCAGCCTAGCGGGGGGAGGGTACAATGAGCAGTTCTTC.

J is TRBJ2-1 and V is TRBV14; TRBD1 or TRBD2 may be the D gene (6 bases each). This CDR3 spans 17 amino acids. Trimming took 4 bases from V and 0 from J, leaving 16 bases between them. CDR1 and CDR2 (germline): SGHDN, FVKESK. CDR3 sequence: CASSPRLTGASYNEQFF. CDR3 sequence (DNA): TGTGCCAGCAGCCCACGCCTTACGGGGGCCTCCTACAATGAGCAGTTCTTC. Supplemented by reference TRBV14 and TRBJ2-1, the full variable domain reads EAGVTQFPSHSVIEKGQTVTLRCDPISGHDNLYWYRRVMGKEIKFLLHFVKESKQDESGMPNNRFLAERTGGTYSTLKVQPAELEDSGVYFCASSPRLTGASYNEQFFGPGTRLTVL.

J is TRBJ1-1 and V is TRBV7-9; D is ambiguous. Between the trimmed V and J ends, which lost 2 bases and 5 bases, there was a span of 6 bases. Per germline, CDR1 SEHNR and CDR2 FQNEAQ (reference sequence). The CDR3 covers 12 residues. CDR3 region: CASSLIETEAFF. The CDR3, as DNA: TGTGCCAGCAGCTTAATAGAAACTGAAGCTTTCTTT.

The rearrangement joins TRBV27 to TRBJ2-1; TRBD2 matches 8 bases. This CDR3 is built from 17 residues. Germline trimming cut 4 bases from V and 4 bases from J; bases unmatched to any gene: 12. Germline V gene sequence: CDR1 MNHEY, CDR2 SMNVEV (reference sequence). DNA for the CDR3: TGTGCCAGCAGTTCTTTCGAGGCGGGGGGCTCATACAATGAGCAGTTCTTC. Amino acids: CASSSFEAGGSYNEQFF.

Details on this clone: One end of the junction does not line up with germline, which may come from a read error. The chain employs TRBV10-3 and TRBJ2-1, with D maybe TRBD1 (6 bases). CDR3 length: 15 amino acids. The germline V gene encodes CDR1 ENHRY and CDR2 SYGVKD. CDR3 sequence reads: CAISGARTVYNEQLF. The CDR3 nucleotides are TGTGCCATCAGTGGAGCCAGGACAGTCTACAATGAGCAGCTCTTC.

The genes are TRBV7-6 and TRBJ2-1; 7 bases agree with TRBD2. CDR1 is SGHVS, CDR2 FNYEAQ, per germline. V shed 5 bases and J 2 bases; nucleotides not matched to a gene: 12. This CDR3 has 17 residues. As DNA, the CDR3 is TGTGCCAGCAGCCGGAAGAGGGAGCGGGGTACCTACAATGAGCAGTTCTTC. Translating gives CASSRKRERGTYNEQFF.

The chain carries TRBV7-9 and TRBJ2-7; a possible D gene is TRBD2 (5 bases). Germline CDR1 reads SEHNR; CDR2 reads FQNEAQ (reference sequence). The CDR3 contains 13 residues. Trimming removed 0 bases from V and 6 bases from J, with 9 bases in between. The CDR3 nucleotides are TGTGCCAGCAGCTTAGCGAGGGCCGGCGAGCAGTACTTC. It translates to CASSLARAGEQYF.

This rearrangement joins TRBV30 to TRBJ1-1, with a weak D call TRBD1 (5 bases). CDR3 length equals 13 residues. V lost 6 bases and J 7 bases, leaving 18 bases between the germline ends. Germline lookup yields CDR1 GTSNPN and CDR2 SVGIG (reference sequence). This chain's CDR3 is CACRGGHGGEAFF. The CDR3 region has the DNA TGTGCCTGTCGAGGAGGACACGGGGGTGAAGCTTTCTTT.

CDR3 DNA sequence: TGTGCCAGCAGACAGACAGGGGGTGAGCAGTTCTTC. It yields the protein CASRQTGGEQFF. The chain is built from TRBV11-2 and TRBJ2-1; TRBD1 agrees at 9 bases. CDR3 length: 12 amino acids. V gave up 6 bases and J gave up 9 bases; unmatched junction bases: 3. CDR1 SGHAT and CDR2 FQNNGV come from the germline V gene.

Remarks on this clone: A read error may account for a junction end that differs from germline. The chain joins TRBV4-1 to TRBJ2-7, with a weak D call TRBD2 (7 bases). The CDR3 covers 15 residues. Germline CDR1 MGHRA, CDR2 YSYEKL. The CDR3 here is CASSLNGGPGSEQYF. The CDR3 nucleotides are TGTGCCAGCAGCTTAAACGGGGGGCCCGGAAGCGAGCAGTACTTC.